The rows below give T cell receptor beta chains drawn from one sample of a study of tumor-infiltrating lymphocytes in localized non-small cell lung cancer. Here immunoSEQ multiplex PCR was the method, and the copy in TCRdb shows in-frame clones only, minus some. Here the sample spans about 7,100 clones, about 79% being singletons. Sequenced input: uninvolved lung tissue not adjacent to the tumor. The receptors stem from a human donor with non-small cell lung cancer. CDR3s include the opening cysteine and the closing phenylalanine or tryptophan. The D gene is left open where the match is weak. Where a row states a size, it is once, few, many or the class of an expanded clone; other rows omit it.

clone size,D gene,V gene,J gene,CDR3 protein,CDR3 DNA
-,TRBD1,TRBV6-1,TRBJ2-5,CASRGSGGQETQYF,TGTGCCAGCAGGGGGTCAGGGGGCCAAGAGACCCAGTACTTC
-,TRBD2,TRBV7-2,TRBJ2-7,CASRFRGGPSYEQYF,TGTGCCAGCAGGTTCCGGGGGGGCCCGTCCTACGAGCAGTACTTC
-,TRBD2,TRBV4-2,TRBJ2-1,CASSHSSGTSGGNEQFF,TGTGCCAGCAGCCATTCCTCCGGGACTAGCGGCGGGAATGAGCAGTTCTTC
-,TRBD2,TRBV7-2,TRBJ2-7,CASSLGSGRYEQYF,TGTGCCAGCAGCTTAGGTAGCGGGAGGTACGAGCAGTACTTC
few,TRBD1,TRBV5-6,TRBJ1-5,CASSLARGINSNQPQHF,TGTGCCAGCAGCTTGGCCAGGGGGATAAATAGCAATCAGCCCCAGCATTTT
-,-,TRBV7-8,TRBJ2-7,CASSSTYEQYF,TGTGCCAGCAGCTCAACCTACGAGCAGTACTTC
few,TRBD2,TRBV11-2,TRBJ2-7,CASSPSGGQSSSYEQYF,TGTGCCAGCAGCCCTAGCGGGGGACAGTCGAGCTCCTACGAGCAGTACTTC
few,-,TRBV6-5,TRBJ2-2,CASSYGQYTGELFF,TGTGCCAGCAGTTACGGGCAGTACACCGGGGAGCTGTTTTTT
-,-,TRBV6-5,TRBJ1-2,CASRTGFSGYTF,TGTGCCAGCAGGACGGGGTTTAGTGGCTACACCTTC
-,-,TRBV7-9,TRBJ2-7,CASRDTLTYEQYF,TGTGCCAGCAGGGACACCCTTACCTACGAGCAGTACTTC
-,TRBD1,TRBV28,TRBJ1-2,CASSTYRGHYGYTF,TGTGCCAGCAGTACTTACAGGGGTCACTATGGCTACACCTTC
-,-,TRBV5-1,TRBJ1-1,CASSLVGTNTEAFF,TGCGCCAGCAGCTTGGTAGGGACGAACACTGAAGCTTTCTTT
few,-,TRBV29-1,TRBJ1-1,CSVVQGHTEAFF,TGCAGCGTAGTACAGGGACACACTGAAGCTTTCTTT
-,-,TRBV10-1,TRBJ1-1,CASRETTNTEAFF,TGCGCCAGCAGGGAAACAACGAACACTGAAGCTTTCTTT
-,-,TRBV5-6,TRBJ1-2,CASSSGGSGATGYTF,TGTGCCAGCAGCTCTGGTGGGTCAGGGGCGACCGGCTACACCTTC
-,-,TRBV5-4,TRBJ2-5,CASSGQETQYF,TGTGCCAGCAGCGGCCAAGAGACCCAGTACTTC
-,-,TRBV28,TRBJ2-7,CASSRGGVYEQYF,TGTGCCAGCAGCCGCGGCGGGGTCTACGAGCAGTACTTC
-,TRBD1,TRBV28,TRBJ1-2,CASQESQGVVGGYTF,TGTGCCAGTCAAGAATCACAGGGGGTCGTAGGGGGCTACACCTTC
few,TRBD1,TRBV5-1,TRBJ1-2,CASSYPGQGAHGYTF,TGCGCCAGCAGCTATCCGGGACAGGGGGCGCATGGCTACACCTTC
-,TRBD1,TRBV29-1,TRBJ2-2,CSVAGRGPGELFF,TGCAGCGTTGCGGGCAGGGGGCCCGGGGAGCTGTTTTTT
-,TRBD2,TRBV4-2,TRBJ2-5,CASSQTSRQETQYF,TGTGCCAGCAGCCAGACTAGCCGGCAAGAGACCCAGTACTTC
once,TRBD1,TRBV5-6,TRBJ1-2,CASSFDRAGGYTF,TGTGCCAGCAGCTTCGACAGGGCTGGCGGCTACACCTTC
-,TRBD2,TRBV14,TRBJ2-5,CASSRTTSRETQYF,TGTGCCAGCAGCAGAACGACTAGCCGAGAGACCCAGTACTTC
-,-,TRBV2,TRBJ2-3,CASSAGPHSTDTQYF,TGTGCCAGCAGTGCGGGACCCCACAGCACAGATACGCAGTATTTT
-,TRBD2,TRBV27,TRBJ2-1,CASTPQGLAGVGVSMEQFF,TGTGCCAGCACCCCCCAAGGGCTAGCGGGAGTTGGTGTTAGCATGGAGCAGTTCTTC
-,TRBD1,TRBV7-2,TRBJ1-2,CASRRQGDVYGYTF,TGTGCCAGCAGGAGACAGGGGGATGTCTATGGCTACACCTTC
medium-sized,TRBD1,TRBV30,TRBJ1-2,CAWSLGTANYGYTF,TGTGCCTGGTCGCTCGGGACAGCTAACTATGGCTACACCTTC
-,-,TRBV7-9,TRBJ2-7,CASSETDYEQYF,TGTGCCAGCAGCGAGACTGACTACGAGCAGTACTTC
few,TRBD2,TRBV2,TRBJ2-3,CASSGGSSDYTDTQYF,TGTGCCAGCAGTGGCGGGAGTAGCGATTACACAGATACGCAGTATTTT
-,-,TRBV2,TRBJ2-5,CASRGQAETQYF,TGTGCCAGCAGGGGACAAGCAGAGACCCAGTACTTC
-,-,TRBV30,TRBJ2-7,CAWSGGTALPVQYF,TGTGCCTGGAGTGGAGGAACAGCCCTGCCCGTGCAGTACTTC
-,-,TRBV11-2,TRBJ1-2,CASSFYGAVDYGYTF,TGTGCCAGCAGCTTCTATGGGGCGGTCGACTATGGCTACACCTTC
few,TRBD2,TRBV19,TRBJ2-7,CASSILAGYEQYF,TGTGCCAGTAGTATACTAGCGGGGTACGAGCAGTACTTC
-,TRBD1,TRBV7-9,TRBJ2-5,CASTPRDREGQETQYF,TGTGCCAGCACCCCCCGGGACAGGGAGGGTCAAGAGACCCAGTACTTC
-,TRBD1,TRBV2,TRBJ1-2,CASSENRGGYGYTF,TGTGCCAGCAGTGAAAACAGGGGTGGTTATGGCTACACCTTC
few,-,TRBV9,TRBJ1-1,CASSSSTEMNTEAFF,TGTGCCAGCAGCTCCTCGACGGAGATGAACACTGAAGCTTTCTTT
few,-,TRBV19,TRBJ1-2,CASMEQAFANYGYTF,TGTGCCAGTATGGAACAGGCCTTCGCTAACTATGGCTACACCTTC
-,TRBD2,TRBV5-1,TRBJ2-7,CASSLDPSGSGDEQYF,TGCGCCAGCAGCTTGGACCCTAGCGGGAGCGGAGACGAGCAGTACTTC
-,-,TRBV7-2,TRBJ2-2,CASSSYTGELFF,TGTGCCAGCAGCTCCTACACCGGGGAGCTGTTTTTT
-,-,TRBV21-1,TRBJ1-4,CASSMGQGSVNEKLFF,TGTGCCAGCAGCATGGGACAGGGATCCGTTAATGAAAAACTGTTTTTT
once,-,TRBV9,TRBJ1-1,CASSVLDSYTEAFF,TGTGCCAGCAGCGTACTAGACAGTTACACTGAAGCTTTCTTT
-,TRBD2,TRBV5-6,TRBJ2-5,CASSLTSGAKETQYF,TGTGCCAGCAGCCTGACTAGCGGGGCTAAAGAGACCCAGTACTTC
once,-,TRBV29-1,TRBJ2-7,CSAGNGAYEQYF,TGCAGCGCTGGCAATGGAGCCTACGAGCAGTACTTC
-,-,TRBV30,TRBJ2-3,CAWGKGADTQYF,TGTGCCTGGGGGAAGGGGGCAGATACGCAGTATTTT
once,-,TRBV28,TRBJ1-2,CASLVQTVYGYTF,TGTGCCAGCCTAGTCCAGACCGTCTATGGCTACACCTTC
medium-sized,TRBD2,TRBV4-1,TRBJ2-5,CASSPSGVDQETQYF,TGCGCCAGCAGCCCGAGCGGGGTAGATCAAGAGACCCAGTACTTC
-,-,TRBV28,TRBJ2-7,CASSSFYEQYF,TGTGCCAGCAGTTCTTTCTACGAGCAGTACTTC
-,-,TRBV29-1,TRBJ2-7,CSVATGLHSYEQYF,TGCAGCGTGGCGACGGGGTTACACTCCTACGAGCAGTACTTC
-,TRBD1,TRBV11-3,TRBJ1-2,CASSSGQSLSGYTF,TGTGCCAGCAGCTCGGGACAGTCCCTATCTGGCTACACCTTC
-,-,TRBV11-2,TRBJ2-7,CASRLASLSYEQYF,TGTGCCAGCAGGCTCGCCTCCCTCTCCTACGAGCAGTACTTC
-,TRBD2,TRBV5-1,TRBJ2-1,CASSAGAGLGTDEQFF,TGCGCCAGCAGCGCTGGGGCGGGACTAGGGACCGATGAGCAGTTCTTC
-,-,TRBV6-5,TRBJ1-3,CASSEGGNTIYF,TGTGCCAGCAGTGAAGGGGGAAACACCATATATTTT
-,-,TRBV11-3,TRBJ2-5,CASSSPTSRETQYF,TGTGCCAGCAGCTCCCCCACTAGTCGCGAGACCCAGTACTTC
-,-,TRBV4-1,TRBJ2-5,CASSLGETQYF,TGCGCCAGCAGCCTGGGGGAGACCCAGTACTTC
-,-,TRBV11-3,TRBJ1-1,CASSSRWGTEAFF,TGTGCCAGCAGCTCCAGGTGGGGGACTGAAGCTTTCTTT
-,TRBD1,TRBV7-2,TRBJ1-2,CASSFPRQGNGYTF,TGTGCCAGCAGCTTCCCGCGACAGGGCAATGGCTACACCTTC
-,TRBD2,TRBV10-2,TRBJ2-2,CASSRTSGNTGELFF,TGCGCCAGCAGTCGGACTAGCGGCAACACCGGGGAGCTGTTTTTT
-,-,TRBV5-6,TRBJ1-1,CASSLGSSTLRAEAFF,TGTGCCAGCAGCTTAGGATCCTCGACTCTAAGGGCTGAAGCTTTCTTT
-,TRBD1,TRBV19,TRBJ1-5,CASSTQGGISPRPQHF,TGTGCCAGTAGTACTCAGGGGGGGATATCACCGAGGCCCCAGCATTTT